Below are 17 T cell receptor beta chains sequenced from a single sample in a study of T cell responses to AZD1222 COVID-19 vaccine. Assay used: immunoSEQ multiplex PCR; TCRdb lists only in-frame clones, some missing. The table has some 58,000 clones, nearly 80% seen once; the top ten hold 5%. Specimen: peripheral blood, collected 28 days after the second AZD1222 dose. The receptors here all came from an adult who received the AZD1222 COVID-19 vaccine.

This clone was counted a few times. The genes are TRBV6-5 and TRBJ1-1; a weak D match, TRBD1 (6 bases). V lost 5 bases and J lost 4, with 11 bases in between. This CDR3 spans 13 amino acids. In germline, CDR1 is MNHEY, CDR2 SVGAGI. CDR3: CASSSQGPTEAFF. The CDR3, as DNA: TGTGCCAGCAGTAGTCAGGGGCCCACTGAAGCTTTCTTT.

The chain carries TRBV28 and TRBJ2-2, with 9 nucleotides matching TRBD1. The CDR3 runs to 15 residues. Germline trimming cut 10 bases from V and 5 bases from J; bases unmatched to any gene: 11. Germline loops: CDR1 MDHEN, CDR2 SYDVKM. The DNA of the CDR3 is TGTGCCACCGCCGCCTACAGGGGGCTTACCGGGGAGCTGTTTTTT. Protein sequence: CATAAYRGLTGELFF.

This clone was seen a handful of times. The chain links TRBV15 to TRBJ2-7; D not certain. Germline CDR1 and CDR2: LNHNV and YYDKDF (reference sequence). This CDR3 spans 13 amino acids. The V gene lost 0 bases and the J gene lost 4 bases, with 7 bases spanning the gap. The DNA for the CDR3 is TGTGCCACCAGCAGAGATCAAGGGTACGAGCAGTACGTC. This encodes CATSRDQGYEQYV.

Comments on this clone: The junction departs from germline at one end; a sequencing error may be responsible. The V call is TRBV28, the J call TRBJ1-2; D not resolved. The germline gives CDR1 MDHEN, CDR2 SYDVKM. This CDR3 spans 12 amino acids. The CDR3 DNA follows: TGTGCCAGCAGTTTAAGGCTGGAGGGTATAGTCTTC. It yields the protein CASSLRLEGIVF.

This chain uses TRBV3-1 (or the pseudogene TRBV3-2) with TRBJ1-4, with TRBD1 identical over 8 bases. The germline V gene encodes CDR1 LGHDT and CDR2 YNNKEL (reference sequence). CDR3 size: 15 residues. The V segment lost 4 bases and the J segment 4 bases; nucleotides outside the gene matches: 5. The CDR3 bases are TGTGCCAGCAGCCCTAACAGGGGGAATAATGAAAAACTGTTTTTT. This translates into CASSPNRGNNEKLFF.

The chain uses TRBV28 and TRBJ2-1; D is ambiguous. This CDR3 comprises 11 residues. Trimming took 9 bases from V and 7 from J, leaving 10 bases between them. Germline-derived CDR1 and CDR2 are MDHEN and SYDVKM. CDR3 sequence (DNA): TGTGCCAGAGAGATTCGGAATGAGCAGTTCTTC. Translated: CAREIRNEQFF.

This clone was recorded a few times. V and J are TRBV6-5 and TRBJ1-5, with TRBD1 identical over 7 bases. Germline lookup yields CDR1 MNHEY and CDR2 SVGAGI. Germline trimming cut 5 bases from V and 6 bases from J; bases unmatched to any gene: 10. The CDR3 contains 15 residues. CDR3 bases: TGTGCCAGCAGTATTACAGGGGAAGTCACTCAGCCCCAGCATTTT. Its translation is CASSITGEVTQPQHF.

The genes are TRBV7-2 and TRBJ2-2; D call uncertain. Trimming removed 4 bases from V and 1 base from J, with 7 bases in between. From germline, CDR1 is SGHTA and CDR2 FQGNSA. The CDR3 sequence is 14 residues long. CDR3 nucleotide sequence: TGTGCCAGCAGCTCGGCTGGGAACACCGGGGAGCTGTTTTTT. This sequence encodes CASSSAGNTGELFF.

V is TRBV4-2 and J is TRBJ2-5; 9 bases agree with TRBD2. Germline-derived CDR1 and CDR2 are LGHNA and YNFKEQ. This CDR3 has 13 residues. Germline trimming cut 2 bases from V and 10 bases from J; bases unmatched to any gene: 5. The DNA for the CDR3 is TGTGCCAGCAGCCAAAATCTAGCGGGGAGCCAGTACTTC. Translation: CASSQNLAGSQYF.

The J gene is TRBJ1-2, the V gene TRBV11-2, with D unclear. Germline V gives CDR1 SGHAT, CDR2 FQNNGV. The CDR3 runs to 15 residues. The V end lost 1 base, the J end lost 5 bases, and 14 bases lay between the germline ends. CDR3 in amino acids: CASSLGPSNQYGYTF. The CDR3 nucleotides read TGTGCCAGCAGCTTAGGTCCCTCAAATCAGTATGGCTACACCTTC.

This clone was detected a few times. Different DNA sequences within this sample yield the same CDR3. The CDR3 DNA reads TGTGCCAGCAGTCTCTCCTACAATGAGCAGTTCTTC. Translating it yields CASSLSYNEQFF. The rearrangement links TRBV6-2 or TRBV6-3 to TRBJ2-1, with D uncertain. This CDR3 contains 12 residues. Germline V CDR1 and CDR2: MNHEY, SVGEGT. The V end was cut by 5 bases, the J end by 0 bases, with 2 bases between.

The chain couples TRBV6-5 to TRBJ2-4, with no clear D. The length of the CDR3 is 15 residues. Trimming took off 3 bases at V and 0 bases at J, with 9 bases between the two ends. Germline V gene lookup returns CDR1 MNHEY and CDR2 SVGAGI. Written as DNA, the CDR3 is TGTGCCAGCAGTTATGATTCCGAAGCCAAAAACATTCAGTACTTC. Its protein is CASSYDSEAKNIQYF.

CDR3 DNA sequence: TGTGCCAGCAGCCCGGGACAGATGAACACTGAAGCTTTCTTT. It specifies CASSPGQMNTEAFF. The gene calls are TRBV14 and TRBJ1-1; 7 bases align to TRBD1. This CDR3 region has 14 residues. V lost 4 bases, J lost 0 bases, and 2 bases stayed unmatched. CDR1 and CDR2 (germline): SGHDN, FVKESK.

V usage is TRBV19 and J usage is TRBJ2-2; D assignment may be TRBD1 or TRBD2 (5 bases each). There are 14 residues in the CDR3. V shed 5 bases and J shed 4 bases, with 11 bases lying between them. Germline values: CDR1 LNHDA, CDR2 SQIVND (reference sequence). CDR3: CASSAGTITGELFF. Written as DNA, the CDR3 is TGTGCCAGTAGTGCCGGGACCATCACCGGGGAGCTGTTTTTT. The complete variable domain, with remaining parts taken from reference TRBV19 and TRBJ2-2, reads DGGITQSPKYLFRKEGQNVTLSCEQNLNHDAMYWYRQDPGQGLRLIYYSQIVNDFQKGDIAEGYSVSREKKESFPLTVTSAQKNPTAFYLCASSAGTITGELFFGEGSRLTVL.

The rearrangement joins TRBV2 to TRBJ1-5; the D gene is possibly TRBD1 (6 bases). The CDR3 is made up of 13 amino acids. The V gene's germline CDR1 is SNHLY and CDR2 FYNNEI. V was cut by 7 bases and J by 7 bases, with 14 bases left in between. The CDR3 is CASKGERGQPQHF. In nucleotides, the CDR3 is TGTGCCAGCAAGGGGGAAAGGGGCCAGCCCCAGCATTTT.

For the CDR3, the DNA is TGTGCCATCAGTGACAGTAGCGCAGATACGCAGTATTTT. Translation gives CAISDSSADTQYF. V is TRBV10-3 and J is TRBJ2-3, with D tentatively TRBD2 (5 bases). The V and J ends lost 3 bases and 4 bases respectively, with 8 bases between them. The CDR3 is made up of 13 amino acids. Germline V lookup: CDR1 ENHRY, CDR2 SYGVKD.

J is TRBJ1-1 and V is TRBV3-1 (or the pseudogene TRBV3-2); D not resolved. The V gene lost 0 bases and the J gene lost 9 bases, with 11 bases spanning the gap. Germline V gives CDR1 LGHDT, CDR2 YNNKEL (reference sequence). This CDR3 spans 13 amino acids. For the CDR3, the DNA is TGTGCCAGCAGCCAAGATCGTGGGCATAAAGCTTTCTTT. It specifies CASSQDRGHKAFF.